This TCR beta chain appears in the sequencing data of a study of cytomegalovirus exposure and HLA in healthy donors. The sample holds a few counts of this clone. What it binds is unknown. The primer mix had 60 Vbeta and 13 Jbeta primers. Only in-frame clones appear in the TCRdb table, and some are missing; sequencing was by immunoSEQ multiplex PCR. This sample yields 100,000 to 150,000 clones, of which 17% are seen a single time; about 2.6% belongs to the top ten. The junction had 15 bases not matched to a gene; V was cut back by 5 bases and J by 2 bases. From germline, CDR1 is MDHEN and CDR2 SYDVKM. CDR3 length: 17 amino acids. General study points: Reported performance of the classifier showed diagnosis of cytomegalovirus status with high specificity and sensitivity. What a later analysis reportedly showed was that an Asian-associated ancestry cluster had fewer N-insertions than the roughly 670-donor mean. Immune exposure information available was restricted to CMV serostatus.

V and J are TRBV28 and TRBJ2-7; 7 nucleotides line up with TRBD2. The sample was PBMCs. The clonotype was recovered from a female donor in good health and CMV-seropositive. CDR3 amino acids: CASSASTSARRPYEQYF. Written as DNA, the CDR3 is TGTGCCAGCAGTGCCTCCACTAGCGCCCGAAGGCCCTACGAGCAGTACTTC.